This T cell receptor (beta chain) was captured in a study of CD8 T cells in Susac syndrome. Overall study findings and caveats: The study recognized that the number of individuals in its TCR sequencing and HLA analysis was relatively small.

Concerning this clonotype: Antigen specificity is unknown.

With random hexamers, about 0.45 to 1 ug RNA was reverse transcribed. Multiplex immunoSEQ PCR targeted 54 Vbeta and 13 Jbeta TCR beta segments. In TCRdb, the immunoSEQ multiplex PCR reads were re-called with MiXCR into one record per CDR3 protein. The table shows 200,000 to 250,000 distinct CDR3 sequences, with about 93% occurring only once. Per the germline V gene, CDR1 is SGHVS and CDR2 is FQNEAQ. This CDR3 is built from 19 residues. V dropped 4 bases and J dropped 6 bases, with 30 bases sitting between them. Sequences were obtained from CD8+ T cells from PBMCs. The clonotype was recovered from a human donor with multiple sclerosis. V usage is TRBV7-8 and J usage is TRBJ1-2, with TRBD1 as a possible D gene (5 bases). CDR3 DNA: TGTGCCAGCAGCTCAAACATGGTAGGGGCGGAGACAGCCTCACATGGCTACACCTTC. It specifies CASSSNMVGAETASHGYTF.